This T cell receptor beta chain came from a study of beta chain features in type 1 diabetes (dated by TCRdb to 2017 to 2018). Study-wide context: No differences in mean age, gender distribution, total cell number or subset yield were found between patients and healthy donors. In the study, recently diagnosed type 1 diabetes patients and matched healthy donors were compared on the TCRB repertoires of their sorted circulating CD4+ T cell subsets. Across all samples, 107,917,701 sorted cells were examined, and cell number per subset correlated strongly with RNA yield. Regulatory and stem cell-like memory subsets were isolated from only 8 patients and roughly eight healthy donors, whereas naive and central memory subsets came from all 28 donors. General conclusions and limits of the study: Naive, central memory and regulatory TCRB repertoires appeared to be more alike among patients than among healthy donors. At VDJ recombination sites, patients with type 1 diabetes made fewer insertions and deleted more nucleotides, a pattern implying thymic rearrangement abnormalities. Because cDNA rather than genomic DNA was sequenced, highly expressing activated cells could have been over-represented, although no difference in activation and CD3 levels was found between groups. Type 1 diabetes patients showed a moderate but significant shortening of TCRB CDR3 length in all four CD4+ subsets. PCR might favor shorter templates, but patient and control samples were amplified and corrected together, so any skew would affect both groups equally. HLA sub-analyses involved small numbers of individuals, so any influence of HLA type on TCRB rearrangement remained unresolved.

All of the isolated RNA was reverse transcribed with the High Capacity cDNA Reverse Transcription Kit, so expressed TCRB transcripts were sequenced. Naive, central memory and regulatory T cell samples underwent deep immunoSEQ sequencing, averaging about 3.57 million total reads per sample. Sorted cells were lysed in RLT buffer and RNA was extracted with DNase-treated RNeasy Micro or Mini kits, depending on cell number. To prevent cross-contamination, every cell subset was processed on its own, while patient and healthy donor samples were processed together. The immunoSEQ multiplex PCR was used to amplify TCRB sequences from cDNA, generating 87-bp fragments that spanned the CDR3 region. Amplicons were sequenced on the Illumina HiSeq platform. The authors processed their data as follows. PCR bias was corrected computationally using synthetic template baselines, and reads within Hamming distance 2 were collapsed, with unmergeable singletons discarded. By aligning reads against IMGT, V, D and J genes, CDR3 length, and insertions or deletions at six rearrangement sites were assigned. Within each subset, clonotype counts were normalized to sorted cell number, after which true diversity and Gini coefficients were computed with the tcR R package. The overlap coefficient, calculated on TCRB nucleotide sequences, was used to quantify repertoire sharing. As a proxy for the pre-selection repertoire, out-of-frame TCRB sequences from naive cells were analyzed. Not all clones reach the TCRdb copy of this immuneACCESS table, which keeps in-frame sequences only. Checked studies attribute under half of the gap to unresolved V genes and leave the rest unexplained. V and J calls plus clone size are reproduced from that table; the DNA served to infer D and trimming. The sample table shows hundreds of thousands of clones, and approximately 30% are seen once. The ten most abundant clones make up 0.065% of the sample.

Each donor gave one peripheral blood draw, around 100 mL on average, collected into heparinised tubes. Naive, central memory, regulatory and stem cell-like memory CD4+ T cells were sorted on a BD FACSAria II using a panel including CD45RO, CCR7, CD25, CD127, CD95 and CD27. Purity was above 98% for every sorted population. PBMCs were separated immediately by Lymphoprep density gradient centrifugation and were stained directly, without being cultured. Samples were stained and sorted in pairs, with one healthy donor and one patient per experiment, so that batch effects were minimized. V ends up 4 bases short and J 8 bases short, with an unmatched junction base count of 7. Measured from the cysteine to the phenylalanine, the CDR3 is 13 residues long. Only CDR3 DNA remains: 39 bases, in frame from the first base. Per the germline V gene, SGHDN is the CDR1 and FVKESK is the CDR2. With respect to this clone: There is no known antigen for this receptor. Nothing much larger sits one base from this clone, and base qualities are not available.

The sequence was collected from a man younger than 35 in good health. Sequencing input: naive CD4+ T cells from blood. The cell subset or site label here, explained by the study, means: true naive CD4+ T cells. The sequence is built from TRBV14 and TRBJ1-2, and TRBD1 matches 7 of the central bases. The CDR3 reads as follows: CASSPDRESGYTF. The sequenced DNA: TGTGCCAGCAGCCCTGACAGGGAGAGCGGCTACACCTTC.